This T cell receptor (beta chain) was recovered during a study of monozygotic twins with inflammatory bowel disease. TCRdb re-called the 5' RACE reads; every CDR3 protein appears as one record, without DNA. The listing contains approximately 150,000 distinct CDR3 sequences. There are 15 residues in the CDR3. Germline V lookup: CDR1 MNHEY, CDR2 SVGAGI. Source material: blood. This chain joins TRBV6-5 and TRBJ1-5; there is no DNA to check the TCRdb D call of TRBD1. The TCR was taken from a human donor with ulcerative colitis or Crohn's disease, or a healthy co-twin of an affected twin (not recorded which). This CDR3 reads CASSLRGEANQPQHF.